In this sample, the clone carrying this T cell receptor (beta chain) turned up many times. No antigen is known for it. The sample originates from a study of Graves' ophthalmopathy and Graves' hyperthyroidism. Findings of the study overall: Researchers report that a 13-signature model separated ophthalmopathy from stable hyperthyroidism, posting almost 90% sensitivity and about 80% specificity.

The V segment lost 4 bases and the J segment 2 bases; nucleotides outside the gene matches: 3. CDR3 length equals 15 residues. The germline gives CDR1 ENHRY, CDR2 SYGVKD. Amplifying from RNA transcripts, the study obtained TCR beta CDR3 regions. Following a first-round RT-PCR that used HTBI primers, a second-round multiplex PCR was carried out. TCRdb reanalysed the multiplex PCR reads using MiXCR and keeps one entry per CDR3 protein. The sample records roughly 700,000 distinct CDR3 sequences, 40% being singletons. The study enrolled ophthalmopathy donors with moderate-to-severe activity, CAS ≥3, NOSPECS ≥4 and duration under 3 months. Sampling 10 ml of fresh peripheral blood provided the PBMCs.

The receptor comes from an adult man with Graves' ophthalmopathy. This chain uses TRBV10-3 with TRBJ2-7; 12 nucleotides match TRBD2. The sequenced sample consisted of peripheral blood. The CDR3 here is CAISGTSGVTYEQYF. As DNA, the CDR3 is TGTGCCATCAGTGGGACTAGCGGGGTTACCTACGAGCAGTACTTC.